The source of this T cell receptor (beta chain) is a study of blood T cell repertoires in COVID-19 (dated by TCRdb to the early 2020s). Some background on the complete study: Collaborator samples came from the United States, Italy and Spain and covered acute and convalescent phases of COVID-19. The material from the prospective study consisted of cDNA or gDNA derived from T cells, B-cell-depleted T cells, or PBMCs. Where HLA class I and class II types were available, the types were taken from metadata supplied by the sample provider, not from assay-based typing. The samples were drawn from the first 160 participants of the ongoing ImmuneRACE study and from 950 to 1,500 subjects provided by 6 global collaborators. Nearly every sample came with metadata listing a de-identified subject ID, COVID-19 status, age in years and sex. A freely available public database, intended as a resource for researchers studying the immune response to SARS-CoV-2, is where the repertoires were released. Deeply sampled blood TCRbeta repertoires from subjects exposed to, actively infected with, or recovered from COVID-19 were included in the dataset.

Note on this clone: Its antigen specificity is not known. Per-base qualities were not stored, and no clone one base away is much larger.

Whole blood was collected in K2EDTA tubes by collaborating institutions according to the institutions' own protocols. For TCRbeta analysis, collaborator samples were shipped as frozen whole blood, as isolated PBMCs, or as DNA extracted from either sample type. The immunoSEQ Assay, a bias-controlled multiplex PCR, was used to amplify TCRbeta CDR3 regions from genomic DNA. The authors' analysis ran thus. Within the assay, amplification of reference gene primers was used to estimate how many nucleated cells each sample contained. To quantify the absolute abundance of each unique TCRbeta CDR3 rearrangement, sequence reads were collapsed and filtered. For each sample, productive Simpson clonality was calculated as the square root of Simpson's diversity index across productive rearrangements. What TCRdb holds here is the immuneACCESS table cut down to in-frame rearrangements. Part of the clones is not present; checked against another copy, under half of the missing clones reflect an unresolved V gene, and the others are unexplained. From that table come the V and J calls and clone size; the DNA was used to work out D and trimming. This sample gives about 59,000 clones in total; around 83% of them show up just once. The ten largest clones capture around 3.7% of the sample.

Overall results and qualifications from the work: How much clinical and demographic metadata was included differed by source and by participant, and the metadata was provided uncurated.

Looking up the germline V gene yields CDR1 SQVTM and CDR2 ANQGSEA. The CDR3 starts with the cysteine, ends with the phenylalanine, and has 14 residues. Only the CDR3 part of the read is kept: 42 bases, read in frame from the first base. The germline V end is reduced by 6 bases and the J end by 4 bases; junction bases left unmatched: 8. The receptor comes from a woman of 80 years or more with acute or convalescent COVID-19. Sequenced input: peripheral blood. This sequence uses TRBV29-1 and TRBJ2-1, with 8 middle bases fitting TRBD2. Here is the DNA: TGCAGCGTGGACGGACTAGCAGATTACAATGAGCAGTTCTTC. This yields the protein CSVDGLADYNEQFF.